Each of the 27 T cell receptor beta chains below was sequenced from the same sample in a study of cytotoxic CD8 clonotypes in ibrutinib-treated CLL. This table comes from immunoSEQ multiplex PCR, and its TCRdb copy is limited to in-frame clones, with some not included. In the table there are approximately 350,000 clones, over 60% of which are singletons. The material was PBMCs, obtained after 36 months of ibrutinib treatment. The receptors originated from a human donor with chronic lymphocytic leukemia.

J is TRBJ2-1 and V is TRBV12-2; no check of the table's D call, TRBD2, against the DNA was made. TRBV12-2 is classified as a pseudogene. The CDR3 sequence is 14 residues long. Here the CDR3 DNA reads TGTGCAAGTCGGCCTCATGCTCCGGTCTATGAGCAGTTCTTC. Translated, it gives CASRPHAPVYEQFF.

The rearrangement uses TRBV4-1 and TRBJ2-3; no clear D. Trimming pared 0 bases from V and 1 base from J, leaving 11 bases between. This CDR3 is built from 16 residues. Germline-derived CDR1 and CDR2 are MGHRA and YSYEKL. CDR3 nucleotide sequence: TGCGCCAGCAGCCAAGATGAGGCGGTCGGCACAGATACGCAGTATTTT. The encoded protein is CASSQDEAVGTDTQYF.

CDR3 nucleotide sequence: TGTGCCAGCAGCTTAGGGACAGGGTTGGTTGATACGCAGTATTTT. Encoded protein: CASSLGTGLVDTQYF. The chain carries TRBV7-6 and TRBJ2-3, with 8 bases that match TRBD1. Germline CDR1 and CDR2: SGHVS and FNYEAQ. The CDR3 is made up of 15 amino acids. V trimming: 1 base; J trimming: 6 bases; junction bases outside the gene matches: 6.

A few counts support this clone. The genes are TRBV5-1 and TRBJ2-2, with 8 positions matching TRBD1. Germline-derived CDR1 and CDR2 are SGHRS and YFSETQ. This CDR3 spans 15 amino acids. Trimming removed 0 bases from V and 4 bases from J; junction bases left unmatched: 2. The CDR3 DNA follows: TGCGCCAGCAGCTTGGAAGGACAGGGCACCGGGGAGCTGTTTTTT. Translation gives CASSLEGQGTGELFF.

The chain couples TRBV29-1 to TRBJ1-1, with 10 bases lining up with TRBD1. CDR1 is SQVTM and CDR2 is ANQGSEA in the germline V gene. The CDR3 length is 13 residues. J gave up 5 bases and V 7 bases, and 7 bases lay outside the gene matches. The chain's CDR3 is CSDRQGARTEAFF. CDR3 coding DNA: TGCAGCGACCGACAGGGGGCGAGAACTGAAGCTTTCTTT.

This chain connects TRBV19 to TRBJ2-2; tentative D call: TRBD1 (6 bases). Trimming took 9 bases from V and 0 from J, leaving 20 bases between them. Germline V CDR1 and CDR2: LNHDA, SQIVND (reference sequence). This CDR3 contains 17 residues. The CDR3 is CASHPLPPGANTGELFF. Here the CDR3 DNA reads TGTGCCAGCCATCCGCTACCGCCAGGGGCGAACACCGGGGAGCTGTTTTTT.

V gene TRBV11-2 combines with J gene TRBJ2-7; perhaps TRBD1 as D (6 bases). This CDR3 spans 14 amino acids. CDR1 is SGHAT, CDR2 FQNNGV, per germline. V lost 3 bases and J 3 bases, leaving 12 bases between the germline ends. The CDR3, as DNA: TGTGCCAGCAGCTTTTCATCACAGGGCTACGAGCAGTACTTC. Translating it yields CASSFSSQGYEQYF.

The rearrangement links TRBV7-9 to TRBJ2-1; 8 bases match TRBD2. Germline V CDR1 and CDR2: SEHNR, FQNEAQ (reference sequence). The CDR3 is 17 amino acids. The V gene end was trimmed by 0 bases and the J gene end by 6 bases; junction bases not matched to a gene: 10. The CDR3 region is CASSLALATSVPNEQFF. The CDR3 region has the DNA TGTGCCAGCAGCTTAGCGCTGGCGACTAGCGTTCCCAATGAGCAGTTCTTC.

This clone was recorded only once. CDR3 nucleotide sequence: TGTGCCAGCAGCTTAATGGCGGGAGCCGCCTACGAGCAGTACTTC. Translated: CASSLMAGAAYEQYF. J is TRBJ2-7 and V is TRBV7-3, with TRBD2 matching 7 bases. CDR3 length equals 15 residues. After removal of 1 base from V and 2 bases from J, the junction contained 5 bases not matched to a gene. Germline loops: CDR1 SGHTA, CDR2 FQGTGA.

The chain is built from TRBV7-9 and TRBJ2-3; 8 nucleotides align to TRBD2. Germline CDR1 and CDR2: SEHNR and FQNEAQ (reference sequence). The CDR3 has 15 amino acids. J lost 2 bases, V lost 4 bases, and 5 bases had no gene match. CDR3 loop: CASSSELADTDTQYF. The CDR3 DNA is TGTGCCAGCAGCTCAGAACTAGCGGACACAGATACGCAGTATTTT.

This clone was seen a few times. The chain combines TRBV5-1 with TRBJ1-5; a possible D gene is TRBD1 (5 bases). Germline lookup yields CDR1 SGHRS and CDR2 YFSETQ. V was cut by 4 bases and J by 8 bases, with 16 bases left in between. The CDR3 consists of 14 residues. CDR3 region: CASSPGTVGEPQHF. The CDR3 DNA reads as TGCGCCAGCAGCCCGGGGACGGTAGGGGAGCCCCAGCATTTT.

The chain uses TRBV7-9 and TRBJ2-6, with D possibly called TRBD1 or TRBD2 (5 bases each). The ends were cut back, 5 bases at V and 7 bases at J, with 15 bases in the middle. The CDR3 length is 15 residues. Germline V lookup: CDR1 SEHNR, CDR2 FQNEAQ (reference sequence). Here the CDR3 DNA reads TGTGCCAGCAGCCTACAGTGGGGGTCTGCCAACGTCCTGACTTTC. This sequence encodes CASSLQWGSANVLTF.

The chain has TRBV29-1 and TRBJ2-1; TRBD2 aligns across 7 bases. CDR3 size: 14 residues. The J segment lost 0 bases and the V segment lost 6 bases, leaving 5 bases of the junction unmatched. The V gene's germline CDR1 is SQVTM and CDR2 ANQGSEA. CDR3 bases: TGCAGCGTCCTTTGGGGGGGCTCCTACAATGAGCAGTTCTTC. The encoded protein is CSVLWGGSYNEQFF.

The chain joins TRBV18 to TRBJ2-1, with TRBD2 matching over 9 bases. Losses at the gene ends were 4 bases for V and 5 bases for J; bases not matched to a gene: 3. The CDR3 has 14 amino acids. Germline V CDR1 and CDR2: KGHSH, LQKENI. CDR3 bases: TGTGCCAGCTCACAGGCGGGAGGGAACAATGAGCAGTTCTTC. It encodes CASSQAGGNNEQFF.

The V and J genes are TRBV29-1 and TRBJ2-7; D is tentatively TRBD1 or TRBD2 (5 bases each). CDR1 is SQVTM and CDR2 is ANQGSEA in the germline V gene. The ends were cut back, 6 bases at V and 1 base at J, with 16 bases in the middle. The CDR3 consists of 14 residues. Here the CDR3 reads CSVETPGSSYEQYF. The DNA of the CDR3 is TGCAGCGTGGAGACACCAGGGAGTTCCTACGAGCAGTACTTC.

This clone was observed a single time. The CDR3 DNA follows: TGTGCCAGCAGCTTTTGGACTAGCGGGAGTTACGAGCAGTACTTC. Protein product: CASSFWTSGSYEQYF. The chain uses TRBV5-4 and TRBJ2-7, with TRBD2 matching 13 bases. Germline assignment: CDR1 SGHNT and CDR2 YYREEE (reference sequence). V was pared by 2 bases and J by 4 bases, with 3 bases of the junction left unmatched. The CDR3 extends over 15 amino acids.

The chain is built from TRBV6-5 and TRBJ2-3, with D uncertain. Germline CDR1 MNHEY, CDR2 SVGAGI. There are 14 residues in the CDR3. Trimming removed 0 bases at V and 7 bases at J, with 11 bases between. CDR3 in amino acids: CASSYSASAYTQYF. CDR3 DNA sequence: TGTGCCAGCAGTTACTCGGCTTCCGCATATACGCAGTATTTT.

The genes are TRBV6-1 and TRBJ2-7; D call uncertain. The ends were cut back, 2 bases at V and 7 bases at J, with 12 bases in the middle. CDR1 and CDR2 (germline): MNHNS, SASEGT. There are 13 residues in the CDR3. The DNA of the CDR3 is TGTGCCAGCAGTGAAAACCGCGCTACAGAGCAGTACTTC. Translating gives CASSENRATEQYF.

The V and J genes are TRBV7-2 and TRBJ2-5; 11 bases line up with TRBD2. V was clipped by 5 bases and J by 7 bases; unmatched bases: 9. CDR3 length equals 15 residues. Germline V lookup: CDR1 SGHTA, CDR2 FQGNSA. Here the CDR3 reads CASSQTSGSPRTQYF. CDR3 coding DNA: TGTGCCAGCAGCCAAACTAGCGGGAGTCCGCGGACCCAGTACTTC.

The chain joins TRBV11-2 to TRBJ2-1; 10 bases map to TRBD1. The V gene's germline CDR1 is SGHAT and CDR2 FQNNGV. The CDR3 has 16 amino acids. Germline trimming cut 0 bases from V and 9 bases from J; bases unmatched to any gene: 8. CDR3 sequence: CASSLEGDRGLSEQFF. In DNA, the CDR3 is TGTGCCAGCAGCTTAGAGGGTGACAGGGGGCTGTCTGAGCAGTTCTTC.

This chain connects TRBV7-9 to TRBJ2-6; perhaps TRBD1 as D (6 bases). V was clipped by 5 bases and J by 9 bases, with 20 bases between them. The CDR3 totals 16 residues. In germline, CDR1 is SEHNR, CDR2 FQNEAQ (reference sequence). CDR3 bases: TGTGCCAGCAGCCCCAGAGGGACATCCGGACACAACGTCCTGACTTTC. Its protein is CASSPRGTSGHNVLTF. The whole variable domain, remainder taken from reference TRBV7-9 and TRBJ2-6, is DTGVSQNPRHKITKRGQNVTFRCDPISEHNRLYWYRQTLGQGPEFLTYFQNEAQLEKSRLLSDRFSAERPKGSFSTLEIQRTEQGDSAMYLCASSPRGTSGHNVLTFGAGSRLTVL.

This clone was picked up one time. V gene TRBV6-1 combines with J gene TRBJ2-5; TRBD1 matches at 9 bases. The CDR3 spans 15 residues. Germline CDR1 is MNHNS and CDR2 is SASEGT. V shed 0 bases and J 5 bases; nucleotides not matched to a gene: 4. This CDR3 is CASSEANRGHETQYF. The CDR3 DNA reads TGTGCCAGCAGTGAAGCGAACAGGGGGCACGAGACCCAGTACTTC.

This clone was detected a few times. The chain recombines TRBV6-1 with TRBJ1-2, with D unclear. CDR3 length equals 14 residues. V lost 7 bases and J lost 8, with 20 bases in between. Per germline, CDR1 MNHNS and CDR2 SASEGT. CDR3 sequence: CASKLGGSYAGYTF. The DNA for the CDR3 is TGTGCCAGCAAGTTGGGCGGTTCATATGCGGGCTACACCTTC.

The CDR3 sequence: CASSSPRGGAYEQYF. The CDR3 DNA reads as TGTGCCAGCAGCTCGCCCAGGGGGGGGGCCTACGAGCAGTACTTC. The chain uses TRBV11-2 and TRBJ2-7, with D perhaps being TRBD1 or TRBD2 (7 bases each). Germline assignment: CDR1 SGHAT and CDR2 FQNNGV. The CDR3 runs 15 residues. Trimming took 4 bases from V and 2 from J, leaving 15 bases between them.

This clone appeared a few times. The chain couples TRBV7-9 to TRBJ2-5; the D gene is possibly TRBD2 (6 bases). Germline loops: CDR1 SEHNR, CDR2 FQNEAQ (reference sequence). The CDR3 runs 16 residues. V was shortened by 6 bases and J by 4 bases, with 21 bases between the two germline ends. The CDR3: CASRTSGTPRGETQYF. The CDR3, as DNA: TGTGCCAGCAGGACCTCCGGGACCCCGCGGGGAGAGACCCAGTACTTC.

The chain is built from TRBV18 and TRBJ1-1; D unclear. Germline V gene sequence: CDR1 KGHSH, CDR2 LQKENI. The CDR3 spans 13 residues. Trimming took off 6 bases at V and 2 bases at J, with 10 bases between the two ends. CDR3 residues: CASSPDLNTEAFF. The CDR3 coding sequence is TGTGCCAGCTCGCCAGACCTTAACACTGAAGCTTTCTTT.

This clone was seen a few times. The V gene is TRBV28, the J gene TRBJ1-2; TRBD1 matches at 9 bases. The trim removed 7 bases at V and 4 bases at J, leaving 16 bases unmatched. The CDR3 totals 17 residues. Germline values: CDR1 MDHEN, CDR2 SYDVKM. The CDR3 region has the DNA TGTGCCAGCATCCCGGGGCTACAGGGGGCGACCGGCTATGGCTACACCTTC. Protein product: CASIPGLQGATGYGYTF.